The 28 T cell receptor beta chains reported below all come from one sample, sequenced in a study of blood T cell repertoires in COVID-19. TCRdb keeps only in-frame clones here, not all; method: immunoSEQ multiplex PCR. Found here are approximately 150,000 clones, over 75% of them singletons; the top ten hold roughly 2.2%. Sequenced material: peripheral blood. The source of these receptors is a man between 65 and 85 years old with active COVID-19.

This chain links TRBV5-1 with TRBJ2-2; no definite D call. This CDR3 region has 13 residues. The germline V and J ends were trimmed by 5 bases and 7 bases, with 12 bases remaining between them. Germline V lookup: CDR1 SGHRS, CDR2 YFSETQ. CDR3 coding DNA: TGCGCCAGCAGAGAGGCTTCGGACGGGGAGCTGTTTTTT. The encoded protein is CASREASDGELFF. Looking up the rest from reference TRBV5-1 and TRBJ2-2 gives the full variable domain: KAGVTQTPRYLIKTRGQQVTLSCSPISGHRSVSWYQQTPGQGLQFLFEYFSETQRNKGNFPGRFSGRQFSNSRSEMNVSTLELGDSALYLCASREASDGELFFGEGSRLTVL.

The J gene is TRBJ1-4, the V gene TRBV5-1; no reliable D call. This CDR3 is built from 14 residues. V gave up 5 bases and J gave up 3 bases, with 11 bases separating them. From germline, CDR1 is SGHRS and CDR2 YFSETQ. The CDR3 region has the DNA TGCGCCAGCAGACCGATAGTGGCTAATGAAAAACTGTTTTTT. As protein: CASRPIVANEKLFF.

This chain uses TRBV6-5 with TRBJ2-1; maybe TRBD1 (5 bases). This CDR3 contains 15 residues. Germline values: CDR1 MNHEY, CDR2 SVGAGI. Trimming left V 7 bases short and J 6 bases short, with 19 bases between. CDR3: CASISALGLPNEQFF. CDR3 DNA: TGTGCCAGCATCTCAGCCTTGGGGCTCCCCAATGAGCAGTTCTTC.

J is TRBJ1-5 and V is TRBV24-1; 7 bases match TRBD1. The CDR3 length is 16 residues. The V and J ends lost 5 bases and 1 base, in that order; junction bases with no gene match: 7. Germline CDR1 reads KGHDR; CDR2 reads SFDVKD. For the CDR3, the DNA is TGTGCCACCAGTGCGGGACAGCCAAGGAGCAATCAGCCCCAGCATTTT. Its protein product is CATSAGQPRSNQPQHF.

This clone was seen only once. The CDR3 reads CASSPSLSGRQGNEQFF. The CDR3 region has the DNA TGTGCCAGCAGCCCGTCCCTTAGCGGGAGGCAAGGCAATGAGCAGTTCTTC. The chain joins TRBV4-2 to TRBJ2-1; 10 positions agree with TRBD2. Germline CDR1 is LGHNA and CDR2 is YNFKEQ. The CDR3 has 17 amino acids. V lost 4 bases, J lost 6 bases, and 12 bases stayed unmatched.

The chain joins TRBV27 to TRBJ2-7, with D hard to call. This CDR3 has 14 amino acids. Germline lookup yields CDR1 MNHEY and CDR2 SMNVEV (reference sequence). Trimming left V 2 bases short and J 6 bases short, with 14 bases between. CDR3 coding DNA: TGTGCCAGCAGTTTAATAGGTATGCAGGTCGAGCAGTACTTC. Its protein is CASSLIGMQVEQYF.

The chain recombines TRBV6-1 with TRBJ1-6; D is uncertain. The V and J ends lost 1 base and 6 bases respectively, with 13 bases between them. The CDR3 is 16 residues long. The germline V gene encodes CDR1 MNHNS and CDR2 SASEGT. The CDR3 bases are TGTGCCAGCAGTGAAGTAGGAGGGCGGATTAATTCACCCCTCCACTTT. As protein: CASSEVGGRINSPLHF.

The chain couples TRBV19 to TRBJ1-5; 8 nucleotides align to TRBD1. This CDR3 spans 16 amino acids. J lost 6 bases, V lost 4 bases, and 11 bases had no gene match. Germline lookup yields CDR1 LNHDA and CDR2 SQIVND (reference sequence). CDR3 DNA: TGTGCCAGTAGTACGTACCAGGGGGCCCGCGTTCAGCCCCAGCATTTT. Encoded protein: CASSTYQGARVQPQHF.

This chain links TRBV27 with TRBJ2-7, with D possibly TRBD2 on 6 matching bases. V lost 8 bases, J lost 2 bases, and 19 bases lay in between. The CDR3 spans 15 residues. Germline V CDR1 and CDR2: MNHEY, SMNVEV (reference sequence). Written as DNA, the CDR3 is TGTGCCAGCTCTCAAAAAGGGACTTCTACCTACGAGCAGTACTTC. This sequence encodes CASSQKGTSTYEQYF.

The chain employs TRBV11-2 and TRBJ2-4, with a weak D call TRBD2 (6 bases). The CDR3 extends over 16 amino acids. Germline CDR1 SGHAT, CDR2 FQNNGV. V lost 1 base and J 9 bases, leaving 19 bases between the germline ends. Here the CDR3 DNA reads TGTGCCAGCAGCTTAGCCCCGACTTCCTCGGAGGGCATTCAGTACTTC. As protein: CASSLAPTSSEGIQYF.

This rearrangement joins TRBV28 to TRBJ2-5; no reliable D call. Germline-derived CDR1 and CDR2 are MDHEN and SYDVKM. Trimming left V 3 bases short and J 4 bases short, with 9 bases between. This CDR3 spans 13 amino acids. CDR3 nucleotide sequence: TGTGCCAGCAGTTTTGGCCGGAGAGAGACCCAGTACTTC. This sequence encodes CASSFGRRETQYF.

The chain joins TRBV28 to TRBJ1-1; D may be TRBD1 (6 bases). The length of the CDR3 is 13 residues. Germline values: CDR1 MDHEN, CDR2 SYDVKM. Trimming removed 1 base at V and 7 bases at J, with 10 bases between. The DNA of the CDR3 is TGTGCCAGCAGTTTATCCAGGGGCATTGAAGCTTTCTTT. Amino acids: CASSLSRGIEAFF. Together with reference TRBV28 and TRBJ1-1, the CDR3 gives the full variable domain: DVKVTQSSRYLVKRTGEKVFLECVQDMDHENMFWYRQDPGLGLRLIYFSYDVKMKEKGDIPEGYSVSREKKERFSLILESASTNQTSMYLCASSLSRGIEAFFGQGTRLTVV.

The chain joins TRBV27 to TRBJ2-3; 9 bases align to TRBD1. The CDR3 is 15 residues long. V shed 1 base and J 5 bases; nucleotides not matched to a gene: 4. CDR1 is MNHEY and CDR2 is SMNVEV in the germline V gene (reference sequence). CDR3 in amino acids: CASSLLPGQGDTQYF. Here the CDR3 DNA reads TGTGCCAGCAGTTTATTACCGGGACAGGGAGATACGCAGTATTTT.

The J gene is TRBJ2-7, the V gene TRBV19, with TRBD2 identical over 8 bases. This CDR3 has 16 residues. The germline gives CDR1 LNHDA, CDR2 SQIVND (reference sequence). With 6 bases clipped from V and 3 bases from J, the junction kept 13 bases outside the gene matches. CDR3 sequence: CASSQSGPSGYYEQYF. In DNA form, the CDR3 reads TGTGCCAGTAGCCAAAGCGGGCCTAGCGGGTACTACGAGCAGTACTTC.

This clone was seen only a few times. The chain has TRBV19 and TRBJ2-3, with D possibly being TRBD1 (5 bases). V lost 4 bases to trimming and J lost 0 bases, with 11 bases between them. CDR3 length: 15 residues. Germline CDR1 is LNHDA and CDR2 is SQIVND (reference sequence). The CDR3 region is CASSRGVPSTDTQYF. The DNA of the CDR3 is TGTGCCAGTAGTAGGGGCGTTCCTAGCACAGATACGCAGTATTTT.

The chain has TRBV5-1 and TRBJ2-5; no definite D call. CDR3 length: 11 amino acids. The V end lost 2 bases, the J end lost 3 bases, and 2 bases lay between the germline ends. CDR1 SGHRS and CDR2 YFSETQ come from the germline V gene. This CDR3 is CASSFKETQYF. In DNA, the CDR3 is TGCGCCAGCAGCTTTAAAGAGACCCAGTACTTC. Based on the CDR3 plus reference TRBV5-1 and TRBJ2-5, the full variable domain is KAGVTQTPRYLIKTRGQQVTLSCSPISGHRSVSWYQQTPGQGLQFLFEYFSETQRNKGNFPGRFSGRQFSNSRSEMNVSTLELGDSALYLCASSFKETQYFGPGTRLLVL.

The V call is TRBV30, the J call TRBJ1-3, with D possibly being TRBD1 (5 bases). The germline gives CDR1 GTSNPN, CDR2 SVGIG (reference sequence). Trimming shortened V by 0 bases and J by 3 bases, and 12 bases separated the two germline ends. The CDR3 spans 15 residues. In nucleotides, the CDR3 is TGTGCCTGGAGTGTAGCGGGGGTCCGTGGAAACACCATATATTTT. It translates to CAWSVAGVRGNTIYF.

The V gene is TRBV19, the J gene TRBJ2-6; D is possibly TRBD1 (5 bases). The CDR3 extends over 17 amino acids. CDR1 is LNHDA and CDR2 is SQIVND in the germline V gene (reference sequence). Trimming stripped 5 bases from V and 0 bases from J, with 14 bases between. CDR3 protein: CASSFSRQLSGANVLTF. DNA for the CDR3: TGTGCCAGTAGTTTCTCCCGACAGCTCTCTGGGGCCAACGTCCTGACTTTC.

In nucleotides, the CDR3 is TGTGCCAGCAGTTACCCTGACAGGCGGATTTATAATTCACCCCTCCACTTT. It specifies CASSYPDRRIYNSPLHF. This chain links TRBV6-2 or TRBV6-3 with TRBJ1-6; possibly TRBD1 for D (6 bases). Trimming took off 2 bases at V and 4 bases at J, with 15 bases between the two ends. The CDR3 spans 17 residues. CDR1 is MNHEY and CDR2 is SVGEGT in the germline V gene.

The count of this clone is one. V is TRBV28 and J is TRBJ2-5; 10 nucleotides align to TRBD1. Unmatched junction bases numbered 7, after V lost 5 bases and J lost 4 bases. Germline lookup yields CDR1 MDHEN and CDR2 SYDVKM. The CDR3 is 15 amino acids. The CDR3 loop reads CASSPSDRGLETQYF. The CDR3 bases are TGTGCCAGCAGTCCCTCCGACAGGGGGCTAGAGACCCAGTACTTC.

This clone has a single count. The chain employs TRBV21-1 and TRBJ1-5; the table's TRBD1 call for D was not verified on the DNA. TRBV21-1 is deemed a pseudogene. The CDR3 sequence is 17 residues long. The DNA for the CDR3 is TGTGCCACCCCGACCCCCCCCGGGACAGAAAGCGATCAGCCCCAGCATTTT. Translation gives CATPTPPGTESDQPQHF.

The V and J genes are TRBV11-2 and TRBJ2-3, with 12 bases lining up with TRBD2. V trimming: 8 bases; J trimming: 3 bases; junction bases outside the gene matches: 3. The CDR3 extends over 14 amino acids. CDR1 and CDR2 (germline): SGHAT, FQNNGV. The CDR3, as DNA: TGTGCCAGCCTAGCGGGAGGGAGGACAGATACGCAGTATTTT. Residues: CASLAGGRTDTQYF.

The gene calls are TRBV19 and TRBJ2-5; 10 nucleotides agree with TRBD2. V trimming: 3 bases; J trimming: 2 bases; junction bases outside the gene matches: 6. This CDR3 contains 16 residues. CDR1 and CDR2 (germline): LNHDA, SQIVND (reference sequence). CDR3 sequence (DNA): TGTGCCAGTAGTATGTACCCAGCGGGAGGGCAAGAGACCCAGTACTTC. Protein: CASSMYPAGGQETQYF.

The CDR3 DNA sequence: TGTGCCAGCAGCCAGGGTCGACAAGCCGGGGAGCTGTTTTTT. Translation gives CASSQGRQAGELFF. The chain links TRBV3-1 (or the pseudogene TRBV3-2) to TRBJ2-2; D is undetermined. The V gene's germline CDR1 is LGHDT and CDR2 YNNKEL (reference sequence). The length of the CDR3 is 14 residues. V was pared by 3 bases and J by 6 bases, with 11 bases between.

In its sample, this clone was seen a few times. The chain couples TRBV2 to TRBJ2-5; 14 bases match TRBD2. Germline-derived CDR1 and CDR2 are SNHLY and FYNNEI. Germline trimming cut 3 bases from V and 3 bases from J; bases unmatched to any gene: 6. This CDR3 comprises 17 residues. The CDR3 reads CASSDLVGLAGEETQYF. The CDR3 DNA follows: TGTGCCAGCAGTGATCTTGTGGGACTAGCGGGAGAAGAGACCCAGTACTTC.

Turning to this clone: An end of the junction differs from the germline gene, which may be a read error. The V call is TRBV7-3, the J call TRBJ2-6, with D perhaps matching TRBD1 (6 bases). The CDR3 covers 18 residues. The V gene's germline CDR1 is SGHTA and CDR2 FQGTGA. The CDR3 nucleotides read TGTGCCAGCAGCCTCCAGGGGTCCCCGAAGGGTGGGGCCAACGTCCTGACTTTT. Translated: CASSLQGSPKGGANVLTF. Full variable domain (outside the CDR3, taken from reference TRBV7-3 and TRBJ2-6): GAGVSQTPSNKVTEKGKYVELRCDPISGHTALYWYRQSLGQGPEFLIYFQGTGAADDSGLPNDRFFAVRPEGSVSTLKIQRTERGDSAVYLCASSLQGSPKGGANVLTFGAGSRLTVL.

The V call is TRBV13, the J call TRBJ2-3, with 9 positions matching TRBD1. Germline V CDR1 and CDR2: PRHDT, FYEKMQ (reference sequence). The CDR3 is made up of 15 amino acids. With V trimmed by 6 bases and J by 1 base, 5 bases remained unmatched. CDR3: CASRLWDRGTDTQYF. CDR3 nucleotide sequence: TGTGCCAGCAGGTTGTGGGACAGGGGCACAGATACGCAGTATTTT.

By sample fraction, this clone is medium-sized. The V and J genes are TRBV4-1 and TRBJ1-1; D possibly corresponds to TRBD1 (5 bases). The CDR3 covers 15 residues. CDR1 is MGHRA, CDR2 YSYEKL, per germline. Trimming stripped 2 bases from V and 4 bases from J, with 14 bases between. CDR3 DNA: TGCGCCAGCAGCCAAAGGTGGAGGGGAGGCACTGAAGCTTTCTTT. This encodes CASSQRWRGGTEAFF.